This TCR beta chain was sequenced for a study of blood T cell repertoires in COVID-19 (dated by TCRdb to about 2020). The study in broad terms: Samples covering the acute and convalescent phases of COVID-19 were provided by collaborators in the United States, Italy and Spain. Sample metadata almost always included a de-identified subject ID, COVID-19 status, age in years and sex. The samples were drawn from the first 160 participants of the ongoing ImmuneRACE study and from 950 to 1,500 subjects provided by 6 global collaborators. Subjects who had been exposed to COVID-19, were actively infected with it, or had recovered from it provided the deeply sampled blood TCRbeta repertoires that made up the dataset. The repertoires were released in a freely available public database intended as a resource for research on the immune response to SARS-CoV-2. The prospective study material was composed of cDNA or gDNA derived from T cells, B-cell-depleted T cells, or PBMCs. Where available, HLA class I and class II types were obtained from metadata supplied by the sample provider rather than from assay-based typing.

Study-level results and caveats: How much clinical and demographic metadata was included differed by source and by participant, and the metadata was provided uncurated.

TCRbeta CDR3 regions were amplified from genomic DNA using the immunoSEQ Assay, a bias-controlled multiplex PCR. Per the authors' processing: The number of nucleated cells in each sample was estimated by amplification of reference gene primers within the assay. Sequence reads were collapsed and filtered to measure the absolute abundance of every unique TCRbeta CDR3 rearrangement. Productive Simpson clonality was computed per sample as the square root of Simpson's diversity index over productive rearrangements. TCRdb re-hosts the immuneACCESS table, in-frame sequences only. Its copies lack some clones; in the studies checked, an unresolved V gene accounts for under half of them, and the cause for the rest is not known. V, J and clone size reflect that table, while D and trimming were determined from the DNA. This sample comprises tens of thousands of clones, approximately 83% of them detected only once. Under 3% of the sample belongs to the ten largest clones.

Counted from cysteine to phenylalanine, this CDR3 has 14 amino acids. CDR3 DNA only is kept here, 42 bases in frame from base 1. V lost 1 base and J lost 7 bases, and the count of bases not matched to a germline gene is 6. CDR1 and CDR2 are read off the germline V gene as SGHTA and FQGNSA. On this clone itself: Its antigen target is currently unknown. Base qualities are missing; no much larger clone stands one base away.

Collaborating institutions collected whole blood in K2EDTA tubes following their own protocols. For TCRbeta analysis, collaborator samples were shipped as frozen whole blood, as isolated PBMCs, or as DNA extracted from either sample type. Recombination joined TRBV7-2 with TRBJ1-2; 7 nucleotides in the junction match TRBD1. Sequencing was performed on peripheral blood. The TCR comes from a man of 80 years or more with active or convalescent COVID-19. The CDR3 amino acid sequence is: CASSLGTTGSGYTF. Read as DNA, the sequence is TGTGCCAGCAGCTTAGGGACGACAGGGTCTGGCTACACCTTC.